One T cell receptor beta chain is described in this entry. The data derive from a study of PD-1 and CTLA-4 blockade in melanoma. Profiling relied on immunoSEQ multiplex PCR, and the TCRdb table lists in-frame clones only, not all of them. The profile shows over 25,000 clones, less than 90% of them singletons. This receptor was taken from a human donor with melanoma. This sample comprised CD8+ T cells from peripheral blood, obtained before anti-PD-1 treatment.

This CDR3 is CATSGLAGGMAKEQYF. Here the CDR3 DNA reads TGTGCCACCAGCGGCCTAGCGGGAGGGATGGCTAAGGAGCAGTACTTC. The V call is TRBV15, the J call TRBJ2-7, with 12 bases identical to TRBD2. Germline V gene sequence: CDR1 LNHNV, CDR2 YYDKDF (reference sequence). The CDR3 has 16 residues. With 5 bases clipped from V and 7 bases from J, the junction kept 12 bases outside the gene matches.